Shown below are 2 T cell receptor beta chains from a single sample sequenced in a study of tumor and adjacent non-tumor tissue in lung cancer. No cell sorting was done before RNA was extracted from the tissue. TCRbeta libraries were built with three rounds of nested PCR, modified from ARM-PCR. TCRdb re-called the multiplex PCR reads with MiXCR, one entry per CDR3 protein. This sample has approximately 90,000 distinct CDR3 sequences, with around 65% found just once. Input material: lung tumor tissue. These receptors were obtained from a man in his sixties or seventies with non-small cell lung cancer.

This clonotype was observed at least ten times. At one boundary the junction diverges from the germline segment, which might be a read error. This chain uses TRBV7-8 with TRBJ2-7; D ambiguous. The CDR3 length is 14 residues. Germline assignment: CDR1 SGHVS and CDR2 FQNEAQ. This CDR3 is CASSLLSRSYEQHF. In nucleotides, the CDR3 is TGTGCCAGCAGCTTATTGAGTAGATCCTACGAGCAGCACTTC.

With respect to this clonotype: Relative to the germline gene, one junction end is altered; a read error may explain this. The chain links TRBV6-1 to TRBJ2-6; D perhaps matches TRBD1 (6 bases). CDR1 MNHNS and CDR2 SASEGT come from the germline V gene. The CDR3 runs to 16 residues. The CDR3 nucleotides read TGTGCCAGCAATGCCGAGGACAGCTCTGTGGCCAACGTCCTGACTTTT. It codes for CASNAEDSSVANVLTF.